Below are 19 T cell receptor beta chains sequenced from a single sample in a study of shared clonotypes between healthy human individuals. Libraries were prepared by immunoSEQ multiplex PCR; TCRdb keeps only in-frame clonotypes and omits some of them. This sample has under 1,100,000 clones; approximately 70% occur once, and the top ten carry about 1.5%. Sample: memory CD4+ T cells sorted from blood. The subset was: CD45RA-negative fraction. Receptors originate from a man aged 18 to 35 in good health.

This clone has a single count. The CDR3 DNA follows: TGTGCCAGCAGTTCCCCCTCGCCCGAGAGGACTGAAGCTTTCTTT. Protein product: CASSSPSPERTEAFF. The chain recombines TRBV28 with TRBJ1-1; D is unresolved. The germline V and J ends were trimmed by 4 bases and 5 bases, with 17 bases remaining between them. CDR1 is MDHEN and CDR2 is SYDVKM in the germline V gene. The CDR3 is made up of 15 amino acids.

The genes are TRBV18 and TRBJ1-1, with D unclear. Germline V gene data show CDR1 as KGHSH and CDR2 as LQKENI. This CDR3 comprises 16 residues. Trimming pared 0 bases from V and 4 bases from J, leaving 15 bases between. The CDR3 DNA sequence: TGTGCCAGCTCACCACCCAACAAGGAAGTTGGCACTGAAGCTTTCTTT. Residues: CASSPPNKEVGTEAFF.

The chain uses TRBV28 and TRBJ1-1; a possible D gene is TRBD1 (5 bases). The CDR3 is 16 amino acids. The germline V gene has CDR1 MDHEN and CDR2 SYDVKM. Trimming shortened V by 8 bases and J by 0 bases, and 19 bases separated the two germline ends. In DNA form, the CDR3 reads TGTGCCAGCCCACCTCCTCAGGGAAAGATGAACACTGAAGCTTTCTTT. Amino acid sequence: CASPPPQGKMNTEAFF.

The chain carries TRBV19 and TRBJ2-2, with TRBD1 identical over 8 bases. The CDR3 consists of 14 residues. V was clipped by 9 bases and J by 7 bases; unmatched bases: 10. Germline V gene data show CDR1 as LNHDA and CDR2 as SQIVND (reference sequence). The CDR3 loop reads CASHTGGRGGELFF. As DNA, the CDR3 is TGTGCCAGCCACACAGGGGGAAGAGGCGGGGAGCTGTTTTTT.

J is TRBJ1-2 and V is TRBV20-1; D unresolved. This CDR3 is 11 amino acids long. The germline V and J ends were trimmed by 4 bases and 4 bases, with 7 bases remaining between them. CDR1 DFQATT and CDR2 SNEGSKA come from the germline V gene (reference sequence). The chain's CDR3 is CSAKGFYGYTF. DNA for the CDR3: TGCAGTGCTAAAGGATTCTATGGCTACACCTTC.

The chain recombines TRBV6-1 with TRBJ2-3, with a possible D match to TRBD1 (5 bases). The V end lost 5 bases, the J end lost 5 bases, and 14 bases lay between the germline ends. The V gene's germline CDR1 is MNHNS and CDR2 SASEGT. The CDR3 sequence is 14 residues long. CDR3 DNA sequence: TGTGCCAGCAGTCACCGGACCCAGGGAGATACGCAGTATTTT. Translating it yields CASSHRTQGDTQYF.

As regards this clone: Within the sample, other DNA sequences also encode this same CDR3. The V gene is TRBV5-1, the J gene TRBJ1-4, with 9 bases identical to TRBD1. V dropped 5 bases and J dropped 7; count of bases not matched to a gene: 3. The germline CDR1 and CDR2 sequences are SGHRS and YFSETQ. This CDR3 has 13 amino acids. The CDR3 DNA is TGCGCCAGCAGACGACAGGGGGGTGAAAAACTGTTTTTT. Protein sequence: CASRRQGGEKLFF.

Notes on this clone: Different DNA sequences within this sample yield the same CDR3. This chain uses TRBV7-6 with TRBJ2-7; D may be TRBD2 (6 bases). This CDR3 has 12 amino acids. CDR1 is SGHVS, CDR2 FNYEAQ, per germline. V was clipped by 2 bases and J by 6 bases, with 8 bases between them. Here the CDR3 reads CASSLMGGEQYF. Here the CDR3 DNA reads TGTGCCAGCAGCTTAATGGGGGGCGAGCAGTACTTC.

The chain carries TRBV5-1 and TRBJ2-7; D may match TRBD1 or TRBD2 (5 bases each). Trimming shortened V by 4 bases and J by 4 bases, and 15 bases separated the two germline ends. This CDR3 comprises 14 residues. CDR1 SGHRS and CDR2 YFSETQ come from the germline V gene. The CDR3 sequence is CASSKSGTEYEQYF. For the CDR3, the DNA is TGCGCCAGCAGCAAGTCCGGGACGGAGTACGAGCAGTACTTC. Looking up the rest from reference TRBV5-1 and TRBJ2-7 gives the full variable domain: KAGVTQTPRYLIKTRGQQVTLSCSPISGHRSVSWYQQTPGQGLQFLFEYFSETQRNKGNFPGRFSGRQFSNSRSEMNVSTLELGDSALYLCASSKSGTEYEQYFGPGTRLTVT.

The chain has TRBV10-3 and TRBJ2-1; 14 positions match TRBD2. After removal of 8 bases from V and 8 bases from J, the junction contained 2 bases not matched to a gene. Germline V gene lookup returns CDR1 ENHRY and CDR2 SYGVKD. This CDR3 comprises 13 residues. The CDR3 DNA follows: TGTGCCATCGGGACTAGCGGGAGCGATGAGCAGTTCTTC. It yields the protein CAIGTSGSDEQFF.

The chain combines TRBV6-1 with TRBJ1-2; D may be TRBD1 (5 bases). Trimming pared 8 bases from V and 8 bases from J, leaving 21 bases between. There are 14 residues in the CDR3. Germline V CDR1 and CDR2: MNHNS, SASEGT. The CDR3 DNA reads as TGTGCCAGCGTTTCAGATGGCAGGGAGGCGGGCTACACCTTC. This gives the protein CASVSDGREAGYTF.

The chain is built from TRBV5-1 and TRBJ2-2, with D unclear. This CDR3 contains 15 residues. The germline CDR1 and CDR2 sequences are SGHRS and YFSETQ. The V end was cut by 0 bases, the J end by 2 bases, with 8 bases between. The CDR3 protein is CASSLDNSNTGELFF. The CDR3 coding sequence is TGCGCCAGCAGCTTGGATAACAGCAACACCGGGGAGCTGTTTTTT.

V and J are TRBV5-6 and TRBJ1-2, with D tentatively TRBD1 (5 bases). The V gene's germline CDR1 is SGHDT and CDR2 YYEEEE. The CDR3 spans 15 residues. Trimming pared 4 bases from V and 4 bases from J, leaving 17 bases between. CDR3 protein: CASSAPGAGGYGYTF. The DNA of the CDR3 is TGTGCCAGCAGCGCGCCGGGCGCCGGGGGCTATGGCTACACCTTC.

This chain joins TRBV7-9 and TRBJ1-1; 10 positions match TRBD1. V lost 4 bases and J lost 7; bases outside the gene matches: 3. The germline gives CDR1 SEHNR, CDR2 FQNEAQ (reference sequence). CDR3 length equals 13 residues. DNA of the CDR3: TGTGCCAGCAGCTGGGACAGGGGTGGTGAAGCTTTCTTT. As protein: CASSWDRGGEAFF.

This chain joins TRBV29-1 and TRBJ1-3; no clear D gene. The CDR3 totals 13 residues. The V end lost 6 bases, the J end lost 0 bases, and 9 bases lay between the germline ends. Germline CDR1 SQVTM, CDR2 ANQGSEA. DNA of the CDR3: TGCAGCGTCCACAAGGGCTCTGGAAACACCATATATTTT. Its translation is CSVHKGSGNTIYF.

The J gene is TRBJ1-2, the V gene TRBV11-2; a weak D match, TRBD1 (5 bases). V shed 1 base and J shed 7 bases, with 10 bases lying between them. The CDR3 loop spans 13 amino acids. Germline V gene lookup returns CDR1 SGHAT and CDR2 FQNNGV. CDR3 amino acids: CASSLARVGGYTF. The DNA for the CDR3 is TGTGCCAGCAGCTTAGCCAGGGTTGGTGGCTACACCTTC.

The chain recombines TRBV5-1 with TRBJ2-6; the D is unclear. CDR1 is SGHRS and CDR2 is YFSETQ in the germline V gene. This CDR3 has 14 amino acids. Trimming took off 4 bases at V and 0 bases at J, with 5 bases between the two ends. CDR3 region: CASSKDSGANVLTF. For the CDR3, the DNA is TGCGCCAGCAGCAAGGACTCTGGGGCCAACGTCCTGACTTTC.

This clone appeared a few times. CDR3 region: CASPTGGNSNYGYTF. DNA for the CDR3: TGTGCCAGCCCCACGGGGGGGAATTCTAACTATGGCTACACCTTC. The rearrangement joins TRBV6-1 to TRBJ1-2; TRBD1 might be the D (5 bases). Germline loops: CDR1 MNHNS, CDR2 SASEGT. CDR3 length: 15 amino acids. V was shortened by 8 bases and J by 0 bases, with 16 bases between the two germline ends.

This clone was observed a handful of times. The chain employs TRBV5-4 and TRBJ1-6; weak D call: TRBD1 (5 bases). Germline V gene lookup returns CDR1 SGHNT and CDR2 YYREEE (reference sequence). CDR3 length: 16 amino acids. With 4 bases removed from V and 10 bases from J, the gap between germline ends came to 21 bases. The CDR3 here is CASSPSGQGVKSPLHF. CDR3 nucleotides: TGTGCCAGCAGCCCCTCCGGGCAGGGAGTGAAGTCACCCCTCCACTTT.